This TCR beta chain was captured in a study of technical replicates of blood from a handful of donors. CDR1 MNHEY and CDR2 SVGAGI come from the germline V gene. Trimming pared 4 bases from V and 3 bases from J, leaving 13 bases between. This CDR3 region has 15 residues. TCRdb keeps only in-frame clones here, not all; method: immunoSEQ multiplex PCR. The sample has fewer than 90,000 clones, approximately 90% seen once. This clonotype was sampled from a human donor in good health. The gene calls are TRBV6-5 and TRBJ2-1; D remains ambiguous. Sample: T cells isolated from PBMCs. CDR3 bases: TGTGCCAGCAGTTTCCGCCCAGGCTTCTACAATGAGCAGTTCTTC. It is translated as CASSFRPGFYNEQFF.